These T cell receptor beta chains were read from a single sample in a study of blood T cell repertoires in COVID-19. The repertoire was sequenced with immunoSEQ multiplex PCR; TCRdb's copy has only in-frame clones and lacks some. The sample consists of around 260,000 clones, roughly four fifths of them appearing once. The sequenced material came from PBMCs or T cells enriched from blood (not recorded which). The receptors shown here come from a man aged 25 to 40 with acute COVID-19. CDR3s include the opening cysteine and the closing phenylalanine or tryptophan. D genes are given only for firm matches. Clone size is given for some rows only: seen once, a few or many times, or a class if the clone is expanded.

TRBV9	TRBJ2-1	-	-	TGTGCCAGCAGCGTAGACGGGAACTCCTACAATGAGCAGTTCTTC	CASSVDGNSYNEQFF
TRBV9	TRBJ1-1	TRBD1	-	TGTGCCAGCAGCGTAGAACTTGGGGACAGGGGGAACACTGAAGCTTTCTTT	CASSVELGDRGNTEAFF
TRBV24-1	TRBJ2-2	-	few	TGTGCCACCAGCAGGGGCACCGGGGAGCTGTTTTTT	CATSRGTGELFF
TRBV9	TRBJ1-5	-	-	TGTGCCAGCAGCGCACTTGGGGGGTACAATCAGCCCCAGCATTTT	CASSALGGYNQPQHF
TRBV6-5	TRBJ1-5	TRBD1	-	TGTGCCAGCAGGCCAGGACAGGGGGCGGTTCAGCCCCAGCATTTT	CASRPGQGAVQPQHF
TRBV6-5	TRBJ2-2	-	few	TGTGCCAATCGTCCAGCGAACACCGGGGAGCTGTTTTTT	CANRPANTGELFF
TRBV7-3	TRBJ1-1	-	-	TGTGCCAGCAGCTTTGGGCAGGGGAACACTGAAGCTTTCTTT	CASSFGQGNTEAFF
TRBV18	TRBJ1-5	-	-	TGTGCCAGCTCACCCCAACTTAGCAATCAGCCCCAGCATTTT	CASSPQLSNQPQHF
TRBV15	TRBJ2-2	-	-	TGTGCCACCAGCAGGGGGGGGCCCAGCACCGGGGAGCTGTTTTTT	CATSRGGPSTGELFF
TRBV5-1	TRBJ1-4	-	-	TGTGCCAGCAGTCGTGGGGGGTCCGGCGAAAAACTGTTTTTT	CASSRGGSGEKLFF
TRBV6-5	TRBJ2-1	TRBD1	-	TGTGCCAGCAGTCCCCCCACAGGGGAATACAATGAGCAGTTCTTC	CASSPPTGEYNEQFF
TRBV19	TRBJ1-1	-	-	TGTGCCAGCCGAGCCCAGGGGCCCCCCACCGATGAAGCTTTCTTT	CASRAQGPPTDEAFF
TRBV4-1	TRBJ1-5	TRBD1	once	TGCGCCAGCAGCCTCCGGACAGGGGATAATCAGCCCCAGCATTTT	CASSLRTGDNQPQHF
TRBV11-3	TRBJ2-1	TRBD2	-	TGTGCCAGCAGCCGATTGGGGAGGGCGGGTGATAATGAGCAGTTCTTC	CASSRLGRAGDNEQFF
TRBV5-1	TRBJ2-5	-	-	TGCGCCAGCAGCTTTGGTAGTGGTCGGCAAGAGACCCAGTACTTC	CASSFGSGRQETQYF
TRBV6-5	TRBJ1-6	TRBD1	few	TGTGCCAGCAGGGGGGGACAGGACAACTCACCCCTCCACTTT	CASRGGQDNSPLHF
TRBV15	TRBJ2-3	TRBD2	-	TGTGCCACCAGCAGACCGGGACTAGCGGGGGCGGGCACAGATACGCAGTATTTT	CATSRPGLAGAGTDTQYF
TRBV9	TRBJ2-1	TRBD2	-	TGTGCCAGCAGCGTAGATACTAGCGGGAGGAGGAATGAGCAGTTCTTC	CASSVDTSGRRNEQFF
TRBV6-5	TRBJ1-5	TRBD1	-	TGTGCCACCAAACCCGGGGCAGGGGGTTCGACCCAGCATTTT	CATKPGAGGSTQHF
TRBV7-9	TRBJ1-4	-	-	TGTGCCAGCAGCCCCCAGCGGGGACGAAATGAAAAACTGTTTTTT	CASSPQRGRNEKLFF
TRBV10-2	TRBJ1-5	-	-	TGCGCCAGCAGTGTGTCCACTGTGGATCAGCCCCAGCATTTT	CASSVSTVDQPQHF
TRBV7-9	TRBJ1-3	-	-	TGTGCCAGCAGCCAAAGCAGGGGAATCTCAGGAAACACCATATATTTT	CASSQSRGISGNTIYF
TRBV30	TRBJ2-3	-	-	TGTGCCTGGAGTGAATTTGAAAGGGGCGGCACAGATACGCAGTATTTT	CAWSEFERGGTDTQYF